The following is a T cell receptor beta chain sequence with its context. Its specificity is unknown. The CDR3 is 13 residues long. Germline lookup yields CDR1 SGHRS and CDR2 YFSETQ. Trimming cost V 0 bases and J 0 bases, with 3 bases left between them. Prepared libraries of TCR beta cDNA carried unique molecular identifiers. Each CDR3 protein gets one entry after TCRdb re-called the PCR reads with MiXCR. The sample holds under 200,000 distinct CDR3 sequences; roughly 40% are singletons and the top ten take approximately 30%. The data stem from a study of post-analysis software for immune sequencing data. The study, taken as a whole, reports: A significant reduction in normalized Chao1 diversity was observed in multiple sclerosis patients versus controls.

The sequencing here drew on blood, taken after autologous hematopoietic stem cell transplantation. The J gene is TRBJ1-1, the V gene TRBV5-1; the D is unclear. The TCR was taken from a girl aged 5-17 years with multiple sclerosis. CDR3 residues: CASSLVLNTEAFF. The CDR3 bases are TGCGCCAGCAGCTTGGTTCTGAACACTGAAGCTTTCTTT. The full variable domain, completed using reference TRBV5-1 and TRBJ1-1, is KAGVTQTPRYLIKTRGQQVTLSCSPISGHRSVSWYQQTPGQGLQFLFEYFSETQRNKGNFPGRFSGRQFSNSRSEMNVSTLELGDSALYLCASSLVLNTEAFFGQGTRLTVV.